The T cell receptor beta chain described here comes from a study of T-cell memory formation after mild COVID-19. V was clipped by 3 bases and J by 6 bases; unmatched bases: 11. Germline V gene data show CDR1 as DFQATT and CDR2 as SNEGSKA (reference sequence). The length of the CDR3 is 15 residues. This clonotype has a handful of counts. TCRdb processed the 5' RACE reads anew with MiXCR; each CDR3 protein has one entry. This table holds roughly 250,000 distinct CDR3 sequences, around 15% found once. Sequenced sample: PBMCs or a T cell subset sorted from them (not recorded which). The receptor was isolated from a young man who had mild COVID-19 (a few samples of this study predate the infection). Cell type and time point are not known. J is TRBJ2-3 and V is TRBV20-1; 8 bases map to TRBD1. The CDR3 bases are TGCAGTGCTAGTTCCCCGGGCAGGGGGCCGGATACGCAGTATTTT. Its protein is CSASSPGRGPDTQYF.